The present entry profiles one T cell receptor beta chain with its context. Antigen: not known. Unique molecular identifiers featured in each of the TCR beta cDNA libraries. MiXCR was run by TCRdb on the PCR reads, yielding one entry per CDR3 protein. The sample lists about 820,000 distinct CDR3 sequences, roughly half seen once, with 4.6% in the top ten. The data stem from a study of post-analysis software for immune sequencing data. Overall study results and limits: Controls showed lower frequencies than patients for five or six TRBV segments, and TRBV5-6, TRBV5-1 and TRBV20-1 were among these. Samples from one preparation batch, clustered by F measure, grouped strongly together.

The V and J ends lost 2 bases and 5 bases, in that order; junction bases with no gene match: 7. Germline CDR1 and CDR2: MGHDK and SYGVNS. The CDR3 length is 16 residues. This clonotype was obtained from a girl aged 5-17 years with multiple sclerosis. This sequence joins TRBV25-1 and TRBJ2-3; 10 bases align to TRBD1. Sequencing was done on a sample of blood. This CDR3 reads CASSEGSGQGKDTQYF. CDR3 nucleotide sequence: TGTGCCAGCAGTGAAGGGTCGGGACAGGGGAAAGATACGCAGTATTTT.